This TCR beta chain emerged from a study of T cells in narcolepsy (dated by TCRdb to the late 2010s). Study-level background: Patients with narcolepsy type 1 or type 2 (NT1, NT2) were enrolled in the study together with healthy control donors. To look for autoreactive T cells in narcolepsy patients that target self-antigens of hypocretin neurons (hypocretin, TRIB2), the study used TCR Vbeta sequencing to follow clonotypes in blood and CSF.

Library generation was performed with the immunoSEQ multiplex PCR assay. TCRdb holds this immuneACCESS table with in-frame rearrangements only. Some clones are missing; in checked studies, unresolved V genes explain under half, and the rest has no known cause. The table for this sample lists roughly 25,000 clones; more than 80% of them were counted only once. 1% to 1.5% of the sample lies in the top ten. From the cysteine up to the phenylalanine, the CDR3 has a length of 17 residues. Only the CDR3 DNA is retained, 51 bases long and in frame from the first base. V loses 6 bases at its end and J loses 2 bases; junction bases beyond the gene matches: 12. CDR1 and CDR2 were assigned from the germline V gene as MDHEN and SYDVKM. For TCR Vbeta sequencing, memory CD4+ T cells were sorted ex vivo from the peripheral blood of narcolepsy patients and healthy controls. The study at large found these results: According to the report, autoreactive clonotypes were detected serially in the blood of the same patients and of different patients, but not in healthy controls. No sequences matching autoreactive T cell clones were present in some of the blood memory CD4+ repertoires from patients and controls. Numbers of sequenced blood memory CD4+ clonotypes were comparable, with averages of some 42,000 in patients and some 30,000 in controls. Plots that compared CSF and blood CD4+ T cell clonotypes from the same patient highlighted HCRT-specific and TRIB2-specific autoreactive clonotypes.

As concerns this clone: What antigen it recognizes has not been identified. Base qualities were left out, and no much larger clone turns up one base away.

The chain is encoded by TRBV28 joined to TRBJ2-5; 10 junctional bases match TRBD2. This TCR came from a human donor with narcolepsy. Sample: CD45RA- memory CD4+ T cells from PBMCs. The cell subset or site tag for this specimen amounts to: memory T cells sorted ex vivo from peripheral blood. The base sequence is TGTGCCAGCAGCACAGCCCTGACTAGCGGGTCTCAAGAGACCCAGTACTTC. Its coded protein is CASSTALTSGSQETQYF.